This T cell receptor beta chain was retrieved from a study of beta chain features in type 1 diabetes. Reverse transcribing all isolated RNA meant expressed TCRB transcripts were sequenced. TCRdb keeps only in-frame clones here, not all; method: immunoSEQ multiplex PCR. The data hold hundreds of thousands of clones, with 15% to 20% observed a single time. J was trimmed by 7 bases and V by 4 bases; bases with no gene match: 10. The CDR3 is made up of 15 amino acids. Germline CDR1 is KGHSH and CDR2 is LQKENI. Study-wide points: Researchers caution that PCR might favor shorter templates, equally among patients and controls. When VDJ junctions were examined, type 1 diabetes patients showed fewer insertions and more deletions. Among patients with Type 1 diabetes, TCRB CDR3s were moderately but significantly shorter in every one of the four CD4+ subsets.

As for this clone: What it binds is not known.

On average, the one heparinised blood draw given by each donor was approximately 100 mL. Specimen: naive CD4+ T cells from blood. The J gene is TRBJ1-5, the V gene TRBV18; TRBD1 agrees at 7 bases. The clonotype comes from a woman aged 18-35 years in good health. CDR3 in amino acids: CASSLGQAAIQPQHF. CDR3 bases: TGTGCCAGCTCACTTGGACAGGCCGCTATCCAGCCCCAGCATTTT.